This T cell receptor (beta chain) derives from a study of beta chain features in type 1 diabetes. Broader study findings: Type 1 diabetes patients showed a moderate but significant shortening of TCRB CDR3s in all four CD4+ subsets.

V lost 2 bases, J lost 6 bases, and 5 bases stayed unmatched. CDR1 is SGDLS and CDR2 is YYNGEE in the germline V gene. The CDR3 spans 14 residues. This clone was seen a few times. The antigen remains unidentified. The investigators reverse transcribed all of the isolated RNA, so they sequenced expressed TCRB transcripts. Measured with immunoSEQ multiplex PCR; TCRdb has only the in-frame clones, and not every one. The sample lists under 200,000 clones; about 9% were seen once. Averaging about 116 mL, one heparinised blood draw was given by each donor. Sorting with CD45RO/CCR7/CD25/CD127/CD95/CD27 yielded naive, central memory, regulatory and stem-like memory CD4+ cells.

The origin of this receptor is a woman aged 18-29 years with type 1 diabetes. Sequencing was carried out using central memory CD4+ T cells from blood. This chain uses TRBV9 with TRBJ2-7, with 10 bases fitting TRBD2. DNA of the CDR3: TGTGCCAGCAGCGTGGGTCTAGCGGGAGTCGAGCAGTACTTC. The encoded protein is CASSVGLAGVEQYF.